This entry lists 14 T cell receptor beta chains sequenced from one sample in a study of T cells in Graves' hyperthyroidism and ophthalmopathy. Amplification of TCR beta CDR3 regions was performed using RNA transcripts as template. During a first-round RT-PCR of the TCR CDR3, the HTBI primer set was used. TCRdb re-called the multiplex PCR reads with MiXCR, one entry per CDR3 protein. The sample holds around 620,000 distinct CDR3 sequences, roughly 15% seen once. Material for sequencing was blood. These receptors originate from a woman aged 30 to 39 with Graves' hyperthyroidism.

The chain has TRBV28 and TRBJ1-4, with D hard to call. CDR3 length equals 15 residues. CDR1 is MDHEN and CDR2 is SYDVKM in the germline V gene. Trimming cost V 2 bases and J 3 bases, with 10 bases left between them. DNA for the CDR3: TGTGCCAGCAGTTTAATCCAGGCCGCTAATGAAAAACTGTTTTTT. It encodes CASSLIQAANEKLFF. The full variable domain, its missing parts supplied by reference TRBV28 and TRBJ1-4, is DVKVTQSSRYLVKRTGEKVFLECVQDMDHENMFWYRQDPGLGLRLIYFSYDVKMKEKGDIPEGYSVSREKKERFSLILESASTNQTSMYLCASSLIQAANEKLFFGSGTQLSVL.

This clonotype was detected ten times or more. The chain combines TRBV7-2 with TRBJ2-5, with D possibly matching TRBD2 (5 bases). The CDR3 loop spans 14 amino acids. V was trimmed by 7 bases and J by 2 bases, leaving 14 bases between them. The germline CDR1 and CDR2 sequences are SGHTA and FQGNSA. Here the CDR3 DNA reads TGTGCCAGCACCCCTAAAGGAGGTCAAGAGACCCAGTACTTC. Amino acid sequence: CASTPKGGQETQYF. Using reference TRBV7-2 and TRBJ2-5 for the parts outside the CDR3, the full variable domain is GAGVSQSPSNKVTEKGKDVELRCDPISGHTALYWYRQSLGQGLEFLIYFQGNSAPDKSGLPSDRFSAERTGGSVSTLTIQRTQQEDSAVYLCASTPKGGQETQYFGPGTRLLVL.

The chain links TRBV19 to TRBJ2-2, with D possibly TRBD2 on 6 matching bases. This CDR3 spans 16 amino acids. Germline CDR1 and CDR2: LNHDA and SQIVND (reference sequence). Trimming pared 2 bases from V and 1 base from J, leaving 11 bases between. The CDR3 sequence: CASSIISSGNTGELFF. CDR3 bases: TGTGCCAGTAGTATAATTAGTAGCGGGAACACCGGGGAGCTGTTTTTT.

V gene TRBV6-2 or TRBV6-3 combines with J gene TRBJ2-3; D uncertain. Germline-derived CDR1 and CDR2 are MNHEY and SVGEGT. Trimming took 4 bases from V and 3 from J, leaving 8 bases between them. The CDR3 is 13 amino acids. CDR3 amino acids: CASSFLLTDTQYF. CDR3 DNA sequence: TGTGCCAGCAGTTTCCTTTTAACAGATACGCAGTATTTT.

This chain joins TRBV4-1 and TRBJ2-7, with D possibly being TRBD1 or TRBD2 (6 bases each). Trimming removed 3 bases from V and 3 bases from J, with 12 bases in between. The CDR3 length is 14 residues. Germline V gene lookup returns CDR1 MGHRA and CDR2 YSYEKL. The CDR3 region has the DNA TGCGCCAGCAGCCATAGGGGGGAACTCTACGAGCAGTACTTC. The encoded protein is CASSHRGELYEQYF.

This clonotype occurred many times. The chain couples TRBV5-1 to TRBJ2-7; 8 bases match TRBD1. Germline V gene sequence: CDR1 SGHRS, CDR2 YFSETQ. This CDR3 contains 15 residues. Trimming cost V 0 bases and J 0 bases; bases outside gene matches: 2. The CDR3 DNA follows: TGCGCCAGCAGCTTGGACAGGGGGACCTCCTACGAGCAGTACTTC. Protein sequence: CASSLDRGTSYEQYF.

This clonotype showed up many times. The chain has TRBV11-1 and TRBJ2-2; D not resolved. The CDR3 runs to 13 residues. CDR1 is SGHAT and CDR2 is FQDESV in the germline V gene (reference sequence). Trimming took off 4 bases at V and 4 bases at J, with 7 bases between the two ends. The CDR3: CASSWLFTGELFF. DNA for the CDR3: TGTGCCAGCAGCTGGTTATTCACCGGGGAGCTGTTTTTT.

There are a few counts of this clonotype. The chain combines TRBV24-1 with TRBJ2-1; the D gene could be TRBD1 or TRBD2 (6 bases each). The CDR3 is 16 amino acids. From germline, CDR1 is KGHDR and CDR2 SFDVKD. V dropped 2 bases and J dropped 0 bases, with 10 bases sitting between them. The CDR3 sequence: CATSDSGASSYNEQFF. Written as DNA, the CDR3 is TGTGCCACCAGTGATTCGGGGGCAAGCTCCTACAATGAGCAGTTCTTC.

Ten or more counts support this clonotype. This sequence joins TRBV20-1 and TRBJ2-7; 13 nucleotides match TRBD2. This CDR3 has 15 residues. The V and J ends lost 6 bases and 4 bases, in that order; junction bases with no gene match: 9. Germline-derived CDR1 and CDR2 are DFQATT and SNEGSKA (reference sequence). The CDR3 region has the DNA TGCAGTGCGGGGACTAGCGGGGAAGTTTTTTACGAGCAGTACTTC. Its protein is CSAGTSGEVFYEQYF.

J is TRBJ1-1 and V is TRBV9, with D hard to call. Per germline, CDR1 SGDLS and CDR2 YYNGEE. The ends were cut back, 1 base at V and 7 bases at J, with 14 bases in the middle. The CDR3 length is 14 residues. DNA of the CDR3: TGTGCCAGCAGCGTAACTCTAGAAGTCGGTGAAGCTTTCTTT. Its protein is CASSVTLEVGEAFF.

This clonotype has ten or more counts. This chain uses TRBV12-3 or TRBV12-4 with TRBJ2-1; TRBD1 matches at 8 bases. This CDR3 is 13 amino acids long. V lost 8 bases to trimming and J lost 8 bases; unmatched junction nucleotides: 8. In DNA, the CDR3 is TGTGCCAGCGCCCAGGGGGCAGTAGATGAGCAGTTCTTC. It specifies CASAQGAVDEQFF.

This clonotype was counted ten times or more. The rearrangement joins TRBV2 to TRBJ2-1; 12 bases match TRBD2. Germline CDR1 and CDR2: SNHLY and FYNNEI. CDR3 length equals 14 residues. The junction had 5 bases not matched to a gene; V was cut back by 7 bases and J by 7 bases. CDR3 bases: TGTGCCAGCAATACGGGGACTAGCGGGAATGAGCAGTTCTTC. Translating gives CASNTGTSGNEQFF.

This clonotype has a handful of counts. This sequence joins TRBV18 and TRBJ2-7; unclear D gene. CDR1 and CDR2 (germline): KGHSH, LQKENI. This CDR3 is built from 13 residues. V was shortened by 2 bases and J by 5 bases, with 10 bases between the two germline ends. CDR3 DNA: TGTGCCAGCTCACCATTGAGAGAGGACGAGCAGTACTTC. This translates into CASSPLREDEQYF.

J is TRBJ1-1 and V is TRBV20-1, with D perhaps matching TRBD1 (6 bases). This CDR3 spans 13 amino acids. CDR1 and CDR2 from the germline V gene are DFQATT and SNEGSKA (reference sequence). Trimming took off 5 bases at V and 0 bases at J, with 10 bases between the two ends. Here the CDR3 reads CSALTGMNTEAFF. The CDR3 DNA reads TGCAGTGCTTTAACAGGGATGAACACTGAAGCTTTCTTT.